A single sample is the source of the 6 T cell receptor beta chains below, sequenced in a study of blood T cell repertoires in COVID-19. Sequencing was performed with immunoSEQ multiplex PCR; in TCRdb, only in-frame clones are kept and a portion is missing. The table records 150,000 to 170,000 clones, 80% to 90% of them present only once. Sequenced: peripheral blood. The receptors were gathered from a woman aged 55 to 70 with COVID-19, enrolled during active disease.

The CDR3 DNA reads TGTGCCAGCACACTTAGCGGGAGGGCCTACAATGAGCAGTTCTTC. The encoded protein is CASTLSGRAYNEQFF. V gene TRBV6-5 combines with J gene TRBJ2-1, with TRBD2 matching 11 bases. CDR3 size: 15 residues. CDR1 and CDR2 (germline): MNHEY, SVGAGI. V gave up 7 bases and J gave up 2 bases; unmatched junction bases: 4.

The chain has TRBV5-4 and TRBJ1-2; 8 bases align to TRBD1. The ends lost 6 bases at V and 8 bases at J; junction bases unmatched: 9. CDR3 length: 13 residues. Germline loops: CDR1 SGHNT, CDR2 YYREEE (reference sequence). The chain's CDR3 is CASMEQGVLGYTF. CDR3 nucleotide sequence: TGTGCCAGCATGGAACAGGGGGTCTTGGGCTACACCTTC.

The V gene is TRBV7-8, the J gene TRBJ2-5; TRBD1 aligns across 9 bases. The CDR3 is 13 residues long. Germline lookup yields CDR1 SGHVS and CDR2 FQNEAQ. V trimming: 5 bases; J trimming: 4 bases; junction bases outside the gene matches: 2. The CDR3, as DNA: TGTGCCAGCAGCCGGACAGGGGTAGAGACCCAGTACTTC. Translated, it gives CASSRTGVETQYF.

The chain links TRBV6-1 to TRBJ1-4; tentatively, D is TRBD1 (6 bases). CDR1 is MNHNS, CDR2 SASEGT, per germline. This CDR3 is built from 17 residues. The germline V and J ends were trimmed by 0 bases and 10 bases, with 21 bases remaining between them. CDR3 loop: CASSEARTGTGGRKLFF. The CDR3 coding sequence is TGTGCCAGCAGTGAAGCCAGGACCGGGACGGGGGGGCGAAAACTGTTTTTT.

This sequence joins TRBV7-2 and TRBJ1-1; possible D gene TRBD1, 5 bases. Germline V CDR1 and CDR2: SGHTA, FQGNSA. Trimming cost V 7 bases and J 7 bases, with 19 bases left between them. The CDR3 has 14 amino acids. DNA of the CDR3: TGTGCCAGCAAGACAGTCCCCCTGAGTGTTGAAGCTTTCTTT. Translating it yields CASKTVPLSVEAFF.

This clone came up once. The genes are TRBV27 and TRBJ1-2, with a possible D match to TRBD1 (6 bases). The V end lost 5 bases, the J end lost 4 bases, and 20 bases lay between the germline ends. Looked up from germline, CDR1 is MNHEY and CDR2 is SMNVEV (reference sequence). This CDR3 region has 16 residues. The CDR3 DNA sequence: TGTGCCAGCAGTCCCCGGGGGGGGGCGTCAATCTATGGCTACACCTTC. As protein: CASSPRGGASIYGYTF.